This TCR beta chain was profiled in a study of shared clonotypes between healthy human individuals. Study-level information: Three men and two women, aged 18 to 49, were donors.

The protocol was immunoSEQ multiplex PCR, while the TCRdb copy is restricted to in-frame clones and leaves out a portion. The sample has hundreds of thousands of clones; approximately 95% are singletons. The ends were cut back, 2 bases at V and 3 bases at J, with 4 bases in the middle. The CDR3 runs to 13 residues. CDR1 and CDR2 (germline): MGHRA, YSYEKL. Study-level findings and limits: The low donor count limited represented genetic and exposure-history diversity.

A word on this clone: The antigen remains undetermined.

The clonotype originates from a woman in her 30s in good health. V usage is TRBV4-1 and J usage is TRBJ2-2; D is undetermined. The material sequenced was naive CD4+ T cells sorted from blood. The subset here: CD45RA+ positively selected. The CDR3 DNA sequence: TGCGCCAGCAGCCAACTCGACACCGGGGAGCTGTTTTTT. Its protein is CASSQLDTGELFF.